Below, 3 T cell receptor beta chains from the same sample are listed, as sequenced in a study of T cell changes during pregnancy in multiple sclerosis. Assay used: immunoSEQ multiplex PCR; TCRdb lists only in-frame clones, some missing. The sample has about 120,000 clones, approximately 90% seen once. This specimen consisted of peripheral blood, obtained in the third trimester of pregnancy. These receptors all come from a female donor with multiple sclerosis, enrolled in a pregnancy study.

The chain combines TRBV27 with TRBJ2-7, with 7 nucleotides matching TRBD1. This CDR3 has 14 residues. Germline V lookup: CDR1 MNHEY, CDR2 SMNVEV (reference sequence). With V trimmed by 5 bases and J by 4 bases, 8 bases remained unmatched. CDR3 sequence: CASSRTGFGYEQYF. The CDR3, as DNA: TGTGCCAGCAGTAGGACAGGATTCGGTTACGAGCAGTACTTC.

The V and J genes are TRBV9 and TRBJ2-2; unclear D gene. Germline lookup yields CDR1 SGDLS and CDR2 YYNGEE. The germline V and J ends were trimmed by 3 bases and 4 bases, with 4 bases remaining between them. This CDR3 contains 12 residues. Written as DNA, the CDR3 is TGTGCCAGCAGCGCGAGCACCGGGGAGCTGTTTTTT. It translates to CASSASTGELFF.

The gene calls are TRBV27 and TRBJ1-2; TRBD1 might be the D (5 bases). CDR1 and CDR2 (germline): MNHEY, SMNVEV (reference sequence). The CDR3 runs 15 residues. V was shortened by 2 bases and J by 1 base, with 11 bases between the two germline ends. The CDR3 nucleotides read TGTGCCAGCAGTTTAAATCCGACAGTTAACTATGGCTACACCTTC. It yields the protein CASSLNPTVNYGYTF.